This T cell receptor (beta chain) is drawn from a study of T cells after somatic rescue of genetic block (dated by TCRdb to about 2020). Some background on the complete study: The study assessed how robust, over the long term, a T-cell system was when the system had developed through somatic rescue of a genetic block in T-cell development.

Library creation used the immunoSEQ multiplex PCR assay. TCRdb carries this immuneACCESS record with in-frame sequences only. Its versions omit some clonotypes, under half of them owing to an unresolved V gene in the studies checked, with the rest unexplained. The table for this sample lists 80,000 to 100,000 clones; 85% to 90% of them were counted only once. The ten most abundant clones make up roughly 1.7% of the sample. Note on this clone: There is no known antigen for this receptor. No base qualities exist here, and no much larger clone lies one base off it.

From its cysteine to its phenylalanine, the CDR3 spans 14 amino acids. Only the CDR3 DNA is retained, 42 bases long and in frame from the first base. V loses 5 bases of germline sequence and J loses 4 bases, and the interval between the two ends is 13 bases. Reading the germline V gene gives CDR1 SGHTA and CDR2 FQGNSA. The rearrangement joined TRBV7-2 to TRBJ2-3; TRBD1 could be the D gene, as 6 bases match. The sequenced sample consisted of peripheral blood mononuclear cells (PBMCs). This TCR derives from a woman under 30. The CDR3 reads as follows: CASSRQVGADTQYF. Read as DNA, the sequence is TGTGCCAGCAGCCGACAGGTAGGCGCAGATACGCAGTATTTT. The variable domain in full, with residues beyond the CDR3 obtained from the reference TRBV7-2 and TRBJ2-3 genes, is GAGVSQSPSNKVTEKGKDVELRCDPISGHTALYWYRQSLGQGLEFLIYFQGNSAPDKSGLPSDRFSAERTGGSVSTLTIQRTQQEDSAVYLCASSRQVGADTQYFGPGTRLTVL.